These 29 T cell receptor beta chains came from one sample sequenced in a study of T cells in Graves' hyperthyroidism and ophthalmopathy. Regions amplified from RNA transcripts were the TCR beta CDR3 regions. During a first-round RT-PCR of the TCR CDR3, the HTBI primer set was used. TCRdb fed the multiplex PCR reads into MiXCR, producing one record per CDR3 protein. The sample holds about 380,000 distinct CDR3 sequences, approximately 12% seen once. The source material was blood. The receptors were gathered from a man younger than 40 with Graves' hyperthyroidism that later progressed to Graves' ophthalmopathy.

This clonotype was seen many times. The J gene is TRBJ1-3, the V gene TRBV28, with unresolved D. Germline CDR1 reads MDHEN; CDR2 reads SYDVKM. The CDR3 is 12 amino acids. V was shortened by 2 bases and J by 10 bases, with 9 bases between the two germline ends. The chain's CDR3 is CASSLPSHTIYF. CDR3 nucleotide sequence: TGTGCCAGCAGTTTACCTAGTCATACCATATATTTT. Together with reference TRBV28 and TRBJ1-3, the CDR3 gives the full variable domain: DVKVTQSSRYLVKRTGEKVFLECVQDMDHENMFWYRQDPGLGLRLIYFSYDVKMKEKGDIPEGYSVSREKKERFSLILESASTNQTSMYLCASSLPSHTIYFGEGSWLTVV.

This clonotype was detected many times. This chain joins TRBV19 and TRBJ1-1; TRBD1 is a possible D gene (5 bases). Germline-derived CDR1 and CDR2 are LNHDA and SQIVND (reference sequence). This CDR3 comprises 15 residues. Trimming shortened V by 5 bases and J by 2 bases, and 15 bases separated the two germline ends. The CDR3 sequence: CASSPTGLLNTEAFF. The DNA for the CDR3 is TGTGCCAGTAGTCCCACAGGCCTTCTTAACACTGAAGCTTTCTTT.

This clonotype was observed at least ten times. The chain recombines TRBV19 with TRBJ1-5; D is perhaps TRBD1 (6 bases). The CDR3 contains 14 residues. Germline V gene data show CDR1 as LNHDA and CDR2 as SQIVND (reference sequence). V gave up 3 bases and J gave up 1 base, with 7 bases separating them. DNA for the CDR3: TGTGCCAGTAGTATCAGGGGAAGCAATCAGCCCCAGCATTTT. Translating it yields CASSIRGSNQPQHF.

This clonotype was seen repeatedly, ten times or more. The V and J genes are TRBV11-2 and TRBJ1-1; possible D gene TRBD1, 5 bases. The CDR3 runs to 15 residues. CDR1 is SGHAT, CDR2 FQNNGV, per germline. The V and J ends lost 3 bases and 2 bases respectively, with 13 bases between them. The DNA of the CDR3 is TGTGCCAGCAGCTTGGGGCCAGGGTTTAACACTGAAGCTTTCTTT. Amino acid sequence: CASSLGPGFNTEAFF.

The table lists this clonotype with many counts. The J gene is TRBJ1-2, the V gene TRBV6-1; D might be TRBD1 (6 bases). This CDR3 comprises 14 residues. V lost 3 bases to trimming and J lost 8 bases, with 16 bases between them. Germline V gene data show CDR1 as MNHNS and CDR2 as SASEGT. DNA for the CDR3: TGTGCCAGCAGTGAGTGGCAGGGGATTCGCGGCTACACCTTC. Translation: CASSEWQGIRGYTF.

The rearrangement links TRBV3-1 to TRBJ2-2; no definite D call. The CDR3 covers 14 residues. Trimming left V 2 bases short and J 7 bases short, with 11 bases between. From germline, CDR1 is LGHDT and CDR2 YNNKEL (reference sequence). The CDR3 here is CASSQKSAHGELFF. CDR3 nucleotides: TGTGCCAGCAGCCAAAAGTCTGCCCACGGGGAGCTGTTTTTT.

This clonotype has ten or more counts. The chain has TRBV13 and TRBJ1-1; D unclear. V lost 0 bases, J lost 7 bases, and 9 bases lay in between. The CDR3 covers 13 residues. Germline CDR1 reads PRHDT; CDR2 reads FYEKMQ (reference sequence). The CDR3 nucleotides are TGTGCCAGCAGCTTAGGGGCAAGAGATGAAGCTTTCTTT. This translates into CASSLGARDEAFF.

This clonotype was recorded many times. The chain couples TRBV29-1 to TRBJ2-7; D is perhaps TRBD2 (7 bases). Germline V lookup: CDR1 SQVTM, CDR2 ANQGSEA. Trimming took off 5 bases at V and 7 bases at J, with 18 bases between the two ends. The CDR3 sequence is 13 residues long. CDR3 DNA: TGCAGCGTTCGACTAGCACCTCAGGGGGAGCAGTACTTC. It codes for CSVRLAPQGEQYF.

V and J are TRBV5-1 and TRBJ2-5, with D uncertain. CDR1 SGHRS and CDR2 YFSETQ come from the germline V gene. V was trimmed by 2 bases and J by 5 bases, leaving 10 bases between them. The CDR3 is made up of 13 amino acids. CDR3: CASSFWPEETQYF. The DNA for the CDR3 is TGCGCCAGCAGCTTTTGGCCAGAGGAGACCCAGTACTTC.

This clonotype has just a few counts. The chain has TRBV15 and TRBJ1-2; 7 positions agree with TRBD1. The CDR3 runs 15 residues. The J segment lost 5 bases and the V segment lost 1 base, leaving 7 bases of the junction unmatched. CDR1 and CDR2 (germline): LNHNV, YYDKDF (reference sequence). The CDR3 loop is CATSRGEQGLYGYTF. CDR3 coding DNA: TGTGCCACCAGCAGAGGCGAACAGGGGTTGTATGGCTACACCTTC.

This clonotype was observed at least ten times. The chain combines TRBV2 with TRBJ1-1; D not certain. The V gene's germline CDR1 is SNHLY and CDR2 FYNNEI. The CDR3 runs 16 residues. V dropped 0 bases and J dropped 9 bases, with 20 bases sitting between them. The CDR3 sequence: CASSEAAVSGWGKAFF. In nucleotides, the CDR3 is TGTGCCAGCAGTGAAGCCGCCGTTTCGGGGTGGGGAAAAGCTTTCTTT.

The sample holds many counts of this clonotype. CDR3 region: CATNGQTRGYTF. The DNA for the CDR3 is TGTGCCACCAACGGCCAGACGCGGGGCTACACCTTC. The chain combines TRBV28 with TRBJ1-2; D ambiguous. CDR1 MDHEN and CDR2 SYDVKM come from the germline V gene. The V and J ends lost 10 bases and 8 bases respectively, with 17 bases between them. CDR3 length equals 12 residues.

This clonotype was counted only a few times. The rearrangement joins TRBV6-1 to TRBJ2-1, with 13 bases fitting TRBD2. CDR1 is MNHNS and CDR2 is SASEGT in the germline V gene. V dropped 6 bases and J dropped 8; count of bases not matched to a gene: 10. The CDR3 consists of 16 residues. The chain's CDR3 is CASSPVTSGGAYEQFF. In nucleotides, the CDR3 is TGTGCCAGCAGCCCCGTTACTAGCGGGGGGGCATATGAGCAGTTCTTC.

This clonotype was counted many times. V and J are TRBV20-1 and TRBJ2-7; D uncertain. Germline V CDR1 and CDR2: DFQATT, SNEGSKA (reference sequence). Trimming stripped 0 bases from V and 2 bases from J, with 8 bases between. The CDR3 is 13 amino acids. CDR3 nucleotide sequence: TGCAGTGCTAGAGATCAAAGAGCCTACGAGCAGTACTTC. This codes for CSARDQRAYEQYF.

This clonotype has at least ten counts. The chain couples TRBV5-1 to TRBJ1-4; D uncertain. CDR1 is SGHRS and CDR2 is YFSETQ in the germline V gene. The CDR3 covers 14 residues. V lost 0 bases, J lost 8 bases, and 11 bases lay in between. The CDR3 here is CASSLEGAREKLFF. CDR3 DNA sequence: TGCGCCAGCAGCTTGGAAGGAGCAAGAGAAAAACTGTTTTTT.

Only a few counts were recorded for this clonotype. The chain employs TRBV15 and TRBJ2-5; 7 bases are a match to TRBD2. Germline V gene sequence: CDR1 LNHNV, CDR2 YYDKDF (reference sequence). This CDR3 region has 13 residues. The V and J ends lost 1 base and 5 bases, in that order; junction bases with no gene match: 1. CDR3 in DNA: TGTGCCACCAGCAGAGTGGGGGGGGAGACCCAGTACTTC. It codes for CATSRVGGETQYF.

This clonotype was counted only a few times. The rearrangement joins TRBV11-1 to TRBJ1-2; 7 bases match TRBD1. This CDR3 region has 14 residues. The J segment lost 4 bases and the V segment lost 5 bases, leaving 7 bases of the junction unmatched. The V gene's germline CDR1 is SGHAT and CDR2 FQDESV (reference sequence). DNA of the CDR3: TGTGCCAGCAGCCCCCGACAGGGATTCTATGGCTACACCTTC. Its translation: CASSPRQGFYGYTF. The whole variable domain, remainder taken from reference TRBV11-1 and TRBJ1-2, is EAEVAQSPRYKITEKSQAVAFWCDPISGHATLYWYRQILGQGPELLVQFQDESVVDDSQLPKDRFSAERLKGVDSTLKIQPAELGDSAMYLCASSPRQGFYGYTFGSGTRLTVV.

CDR3 region: CASTTRLVGKRFVALHF. The CDR3 bases are TGTGCCAGCACCACACGCTTGGTAGGGAAGAGATTTGTGGCCCTCCACTTT. This rearrangement joins TRBV6-1 to TRBJ1-6; D remains unclear. Trimming took off 7 bases at V and 14 bases at J, with 30 bases between the two ends. CDR1 is MNHNS, CDR2 SASEGT, per germline. This CDR3 has 17 amino acids.

This clonotype has at least ten counts. This rearrangement joins TRBV2 to TRBJ1-5; the D is unclear. V lost 7 bases and J lost 5, with 12 bases in between. Germline V lookup: CDR1 SNHLY, CDR2 FYNNEI. This CDR3 region has 13 residues. This chain's CDR3 is CASIKEMHQPQHF. CDR3 DNA: TGTGCCAGCATTAAGGAAATGCATCAGCCCCAGCATTTT.

This clonotype was recorded many times. The chain carries TRBV2 and TRBJ2-7, with no clear D. Germline-derived CDR1 and CDR2 are SNHLY and FYNNEI. The CDR3 runs to 12 residues. The V and J ends lost 6 bases and 3 bases respectively, with 9 bases between them. The CDR3 region is CASRGLGYEQYF. The DNA of the CDR3 is TGTGCCAGCAGAGGTTTGGGCTACGAGCAGTACTTC.

V gene TRBV7-9 combines with J gene TRBJ2-7; tentative D call: TRBD1 (5 bases). Trimming pared 4 bases from V and 6 bases from J, leaving 13 bases between. Germline V gives CDR1 SEHNR, CDR2 FQNEAQ (reference sequence). This CDR3 has 13 residues. The DNA for the CDR3 is TGTGCCAGCAGCTCTCCAGGGTACGTCGAGCAGTACTTC. Protein product: CASSSPGYVEQYF.

The chain is built from TRBV9 and TRBJ2-2; D ambiguous. Germline CDR1 is SGDLS and CDR2 is YYNGEE. The CDR3 sequence is 13 residues long. Trimming took off 0 bases at V and 4 bases at J, with 4 bases between the two ends. The CDR3 nucleotides are TGTGCCAGCAGCGTAGGGATCACCGGGGAGCTGTTTTTT. It is translated as CASSVGITGELFF.

The V call is TRBV12-5, the J call TRBJ2-7, with 10 bases identical to TRBD1. Germline CDR1 LGHNT, CDR2 FRNRAP. Germline trimming cut 5 bases from V and 2 bases from J; bases unmatched to any gene: 6. The CDR3 runs 15 residues. The CDR3 here is CASGRQGAPAYEQYF. The CDR3 coding sequence is TGTGCTAGTGGTAGACAGGGGGCCCCAGCCTACGAGCAGTACTTC.

The chain has TRBV20-1 and TRBJ1-6, with 8 bases matching TRBD1. This CDR3 is built from 15 residues. With 2 bases clipped from V and 3 bases from J, the junction kept 3 bases outside the gene matches. Germline CDR1 reads DFQATT; CDR2 reads SNEGSKA (reference sequence). The CDR3 loop reads CSARKTGDYNSPLHF. The CDR3 coding sequence is TGCAGTGCTAGAAAGACAGGGGACTATAATTCACCCCTCCACTTT.

This clonotype appeared many times. V gene TRBV7-6 combines with J gene TRBJ2-7, with D perhaps TRBD1 or TRBD2 (6 bases each). Trimming left V 1 base short and J 1 base short, with 11 bases between. CDR1 SGHVS and CDR2 FNYEAQ come from the germline V gene. CDR3 length equals 15 residues. CDR3: CASSLVGGSSYEQYF. Written as DNA, the CDR3 is TGTGCCAGCAGCTTAGTGGGGGGCAGTTCCTACGAGCAGTACTTC.

This clonotype was seen only a few times. The chain recombines TRBV15 with TRBJ1-5; D remains ambiguous. Trimming left V 0 bases short and J 11 bases short, with 11 bases between. The V gene's germline CDR1 is LNHNV and CDR2 YYDKDF (reference sequence). CDR3 size: 13 residues. CDR3 in amino acids: CATSRDGARSQHF. CDR3 sequence (DNA): TGTGCCACCAGCAGAGATGGTGCACGGTCCCAGCATTTT. Filled out from reference TRBV15 and TRBJ1-5, the complete variable domain reads DAMVIQNPRYQVTQFGKPVTLSCSQTLNHNVMYWYQQKSSQAPKLLFHYYDKDFNNEADTPDNFQSRRPNTSFCFLDIRSPGLGDTAMYLCATSRDGARSQHFGDGTRLSIL.

This clonotype was seen ten or more times. The gene calls are TRBV11-3 and TRBJ1-2; maybe TRBD1 (5 bases). V lost 3 bases to trimming and J lost 7 bases, with 9 bases between them. The germline V gene has CDR1 SGHNT and CDR2 YENEEA. The CDR3 has 12 amino acids. CDR3 sequence reads: CASSFTGTGYTF. As DNA, the CDR3 is TGTGCCAGCAGCTTTACCGGGACTGGCTACACCTTC.

This clonotype was seen repeatedly, ten times or more. The chain has TRBV25-1 and TRBJ2-5; D is ambiguous. This CDR3 has 13 amino acids. V lost 7 bases and J lost 5, with 14 bases in between. Germline values: CDR1 MGHDK, CDR2 SYGVNS. Here the CDR3 reads CASMGGGRETQYF. The DNA for the CDR3 is TGTGCCAGCATGGGCGGTGGACGGGAGACCCAGTACTTC.

The sample holds many counts of this clonotype. This chain connects TRBV27 to TRBJ1-5; D is possibly TRBD1 (6 bases). Trimming left V 3 bases short and J 2 bases short, with 11 bases between. The V gene's germline CDR1 is MNHEY and CDR2 SMNVEV (reference sequence). The CDR3 loop spans 15 amino acids. CDR3 bases: TGTGCCAGCAGTTTTGGCAGGGGAGGCAATCAGCCCCAGCATTTT. Amino acids: CASSFGRGGNQPQHF.